This T cell receptor beta chain was identified in a study of Ad26.COV2.S vaccination and SARS-CoV-2 variants (dated by TCRdb to about 2021). For the study in its entirety: Vaccine-arm donors were drawn from COV1001, a multicentre, randomized, double-blind, placebo-controlled phase I-IIa trial of Ad26.COV2.S in healthy adults. Ad26.COV2.S was given intramuscularly at 5x10^10 or 1x10^11 viral particles, as a single shot or as two shots 56 days apart. Sequencing of the TCRbeta repertoire served to evaluate the specificity and breadth of SARS-CoV-2-reactive T cell receptors following Ad26.COV2.S vaccination. A total of around 32 samples were included in the TCR-sequenced set, comprising 19 Ad26.COV2.S vaccine recipients, 5 placebo recipients and 8 SARS-CoV-2 convalescent individuals. Participants in the trial were split at random into five groups of five each, receiving low-dose or high-dose Ad26.COV2.S once or twice, or else placebo on both occasions. Throughout the experiments and outcome assessment, investigators stayed blinded to trial group allocation. The full study reports these points: Ad26.COV2.S recipients had higher spike-specific TCR breadth than placebo recipients (P = 0.0014). Substantial breadth of spike-specific CD8+ and CD4+ T cell responses was reported after vaccination. The study was not powered for comparison of responses between vaccine doses or regimens. The authors noted that the TCR breadth and depth analyses may have underestimated total T cell responses. Vaccine and placebo recipients had comparable non-spike TCR breadth, which fits with the vaccine containing only spike.

The meaning of the sample's treatment or condition label: around 19 received Ad26.COV2.S at low or high dose, single or two shots; 5 received placebo; per-sample allocation not given. For vaccine and placebo recipients, repertoires were sequenced using samples collected on day 63 after the first injection. Between 29 July and 7 August 2020, Cohort 1b enrolled some 25 adults aged 18-55 years at one site in Boston, USA. Ad26.COV2.S consisted of a replication-incompetent adenovirus type 26 vector by which a prefusion-stabilized SARS-CoV-2 spike protein from the original Wuhan strain was expressed. Spanning cysteine to phenylalanine, the CDR3 consists of 14 amino acids. Of all the DNA, just the CDR3 is kept, 42 bases in frame from base 1. Trimming removed 6 bases from V and 0 bases from J, leaving 9 bases between the germline ends. Based on the germline V gene (reference sequence), the CDR1 and CDR2 sequences are LNHDA and SQIVND.

About this clone itself: It has no known antigen specificity. No base quality values were provided; no much bigger clone lies one nucleotide off.

The immunoSEQ Assay was the method used to sequence TCRbeta CDR3 regions. After extraction, genomic DNA underwent amplification by bias-controlled multiplex PCR, followed by high-throughput sequencing. Processing in the source paper ran as follows. To quantify the absolute abundance of every unique TCRbeta CDR3 region, sequences were collapsed and filtered. T cell fraction was estimated by normalizing TCRbeta template counts to usable DNA, with usable DNA measured through amplification of reference genes found in all nucleated cells. Repertoire TCRs were annotated as SARS-CoV-2-specific by exact matching of V gene, CDR3 amino acid sequence and J gene to a known reactive TCR set. The reference SARS-CoV-2 TCR set came from MIRA and was filtered for enrichment in COVID-19-positive ImmuneCODE repertoires, removing public or cross-reactive TCRs. Drawing on the MIRA antigens, annotated TCRs were analysed further at the level of specific ORF or position within ORF. Breadth was defined as annotated unique rearrangements over total unique productive rearrangements; depth was the summed frequency of those rearrangements. Two-sided Wilcoxon rank-sum tests were used to compare TCR breadth between groups. The table comes from immuneACCESS by way of TCRdb, which keeps in-frame sequences with V and J called. Part of the clones is missing from these tables; in studies checked, under half for an unresolved V gene and the rest for unknown reasons. V, J and clone size were drawn from that table, and D and trimming were deduced from the DNA. The sample table contains about 500,000 clones; only one count was recorded for roughly nine tenths of them. More than 1.5% of the sample goes to the ten largest clones.

The clonotype comes from a person between 18 and 60 years old who received the Ad26.COV2.S COVID-19 vaccine or a placebo. The input for sequencing was peripheral blood, taken in a trial of Ad26.COV2.S vaccine versus placebo. The chain couples TRBV19 to TRBJ2-1; the D gene is unclear. The CDR3: CASSGQSSYNEQFF. The bases read TGTGCCAGTAGCGGCCAAAGCTCCTACAATGAGCAGTTCTTC.